The next 17 T cell receptor beta chains were all read from a single sample in a study of blood T cell repertoires in COVID-19. Produced via immunoSEQ multiplex PCR; TCRdb's table is partial and in-frame only. The sample contains around 160,000 clones, approximately 95% of which appear only once. Material for sequencing was peripheral blood. The source is a woman in her fifties or sixties with COVID-19, enrolled during active disease.

The V call is TRBV20-1, the J call TRBJ1-1; 7 bases match TRBD1. The CDR3 sequence is 11 residues long. Losses at the gene ends were 3 bases for V and 8 bases for J; bases not matched to a gene: 3. From germline, CDR1 is DFQATT and CDR2 SNEGSKA (reference sequence). The CDR3 DNA reads as TGCAGTGCTAGGACGACAGGGGAAGCTTTCTTT. Translated, it gives CSARTTGEAFF.

This rearrangement joins TRBV10-3 to TRBJ2-3, with D unresolved. There are 15 residues in the CDR3. Trimming removed 0 bases at V and 2 bases at J, with 9 bases between. Germline V lookup: CDR1 ENHRY, CDR2 SYGVKD. Here the CDR3 reads CAISESSPNTDTQYF. CDR3 bases: TGTGCCATCAGTGAGTCTAGCCCCAACACAGATACGCAGTATTTT.

The V gene is TRBV5-1, the J gene TRBJ1-1; D is unclear. This CDR3 has 13 residues. Trimming cost V 2 bases and J 4 bases, with 9 bases left between them. Germline CDR1 and CDR2: SGHRS and YFSETQ. The CDR3 reads CASSFSPGTEAFF. The CDR3 bases are TGCGCCAGCAGCTTTTCCCCCGGCACTGAAGCTTTCTTT.

V gene TRBV28 combines with J gene TRBJ1-4, with D possibly matching TRBD1 (5 bases). The CDR3 has 14 amino acids. The V end was cut by 8 bases, the J end by 3 bases, with 13 bases between. Germline V CDR1 and CDR2: MDHEN, SYDVKM. The CDR3 bases are TGTGCCAGCGGCCTACAGGTACCTAATGAAAAACTGTTTTTT. Encoded protein: CASGLQVPNEKLFF. Full variable domain (rest looked up from reference TRBV28 and TRBJ1-4): DVKVTQSSRYLVKRTGEKVFLECVQDMDHENMFWYRQDPGLGLRLIYFSYDVKMKEKGDIPEGYSVSREKKERFSLILESASTNQTSMYLCASGLQVPNEKLFFGSGTQLSVL.

The rearrangement links TRBV13 to TRBJ1-6, with 11 bases matching TRBD1. The CDR3 runs 15 residues. Germline loops: CDR1 PRHDT, CDR2 FYEKMQ (reference sequence). The V gene end was trimmed by 5 bases and the J gene end by 9 bases; junction bases not matched to a gene: 6. The DNA for the CDR3 is TGTGCCAGCAGCCTGGGACAGGGGGTGATTTCACCCCTCCACTTT. This encodes CASSLGQGVISPLHF.

DNA of the CDR3: TGCAGTGCTAGTAATGGACTAAACACCGGGGAGCTGTTTTTT. Its protein is CSASNGLNTGELFF. The chain carries TRBV20-1 and TRBJ2-2; weak D call: TRBD2 (6 bases). Germline V gene sequence: CDR1 DFQATT, CDR2 SNEGSKA (reference sequence). CDR3 length equals 14 residues. Trimming cost V 3 bases and J 2 bases, with 10 bases left between them.

Ten or more counts support this clone. The chain employs TRBV2 and TRBJ2-2; 9 bases match TRBD1. Germline CDR1 reads SNHLY; CDR2 reads FYNNEI. This CDR3 is 16 amino acids long. The V gene end was trimmed by 6 bases and the J gene end by 6 bases; junction bases not matched to a gene: 11. Here the CDR3 DNA reads TGTGCCAGCAGCGCAAGAACAGGGGGCATGGCCGGGGAGCTGTTTTTT. It encodes CASSARTGGMAGELFF.

CDR3 loop: CASSLGARTEAFF. CDR3 bases: TGTGCCAGCAGCTTGGGGGCCAGGACTGAAGCTTTCTTT. The chain recombines TRBV11-2 with TRBJ1-1; D possibly corresponds to TRBD1 (6 bases). Per the germline V gene, CDR1 is SGHAT and CDR2 is FQNNGV. The CDR3 length is 13 residues. The V gene lost 3 bases and the J gene lost 5 bases, with 10 bases spanning the gap.

V usage is TRBV5-6 and J usage is TRBJ1-1; D call uncertain. This CDR3 contains 13 residues. Deletions cut 4 bases from V and 4 bases from J, with 11 bases between. Germline CDR1 is SGHDT and CDR2 is YYEEEE. The chain's CDR3 is CASSPGVGTEAFF. Written as DNA, the CDR3 is TGTGCCAGCAGCCCCGGTGTCGGCACTGAAGCTTTCTTT. Supplemented by reference TRBV5-6 and TRBJ1-1, the full variable domain reads DAGVTQSPTHLIKTRGQQVTLRCSPKSGHDTVSWYQQALGQGPQFIFQYYEEEERQRGNFPDRFSGHQFPNYSSELNVNALLLGDSALYLCASSPGVGTEAFFGQGTRLTVV.

V and J are TRBV6-6 and TRBJ1-2, with 7 nucleotides matching TRBD1. The germline CDR1 and CDR2 sequences are MNHNY and SVGAGI (reference sequence). This CDR3 has 13 residues. V trimming: 7 bases; J trimming: 3 bases; junction bases outside the gene matches: 5. CDR3 sequence (DNA): TGTGCCAGCATCCAAGACAGGGACTATGGCTACACCTTC. It yields the protein CASIQDRDYGYTF.

The chain employs TRBV6-5 and TRBJ1-1; unclear D gene. This CDR3 is 10 amino acids long. The V end lost 6 bases, the J end lost 8 bases, and 7 bases lay between the germline ends. Germline V gives CDR1 MNHEY, CDR2 SVGAGI. In nucleotides, the CDR3 is TGTGCCAGCAGATTATCGGAAGCTTTCTTT. Its translation is CASRLSEAFF.

This rearrangement joins TRBV4-2 to TRBJ2-1; tentative D call: TRBD2 (5 bases). This CDR3 comprises 15 residues. The V gene's germline CDR1 is LGHNA and CDR2 YNFKEQ. V was cut by 1 base and J by 2 bases, with 9 bases left in between. The CDR3 region has the DNA TGTGCCAGCAGCCAAGCTCGGGGTACCTACAATGAGCAGTTCTTC. Its protein is CASSQARGTYNEQFF.

The chain joins TRBV15 to TRBJ2-5, with TRBD2 as a possible D gene (6 bases). Per the germline V gene, CDR1 is LNHNV and CDR2 is YYDKDF (reference sequence). The V end lost 8 bases, the J end lost 2 bases, and 12 bases lay between the germline ends. The CDR3 covers 13 residues. The CDR3 region has the DNA TGTGCCACCGCAACGGAGGGGCAAGAGACCCAGTACTTC. It is translated as CATATEGQETQYF. The full variable domain, with the rest looked up from reference TRBV15 and TRBJ2-5, is DAMVIQNPRYQVTQFGKPVTLSCSQTLNHNVMYWYQQKSSQAPKLLFHYYDKDFNNEADTPDNFQSRRPNTSFCFLDIRSPGLGDTAMYLCATATEGQETQYFGPGTRLLVL.

In this sample, this clone turned up once. This rearrangement joins TRBV15 to TRBJ1-2, with TRBD1 matching 8 bases. Looked up from germline, CDR1 is LNHNV and CDR2 is YYDKDF (reference sequence). This CDR3 comprises 17 residues. V lost 1 base, J lost 0 bases, and 7 bases stayed unmatched. The CDR3 region is CATSRGGTGASNYGYTF. The DNA for the CDR3 is TGTGCCACCAGCAGAGGGGGGACAGGAGCCTCTAACTATGGCTACACCTTC.

This clone has just a few counts. The rearrangement uses TRBV6-5 and TRBJ2-7, with 8 bases lining up with TRBD1. Per germline, CDR1 MNHEY and CDR2 SVGAGI. Unmatched junction bases numbered 5, after V lost 2 bases and J lost 2 bases. This CDR3 is built from 15 residues. As DNA, the CDR3 is TGTGCCAGCAGTTACCGGGGACAGGCCCCCTACGAGCAGTACTTC. It yields the protein CASSYRGQAPYEQYF.

This chain uses TRBV6-5 with TRBJ1-1; D may be TRBD1 (6 bases). Between the trimmed V and J ends, which lost 7 bases and 8 bases, there was a span of 17 bases. The CDR3 length is 13 residues. From germline, CDR1 is MNHEY and CDR2 SVGAGI. CDR3 sequence reads: CASTDSGGLEAFF. The CDR3 coding sequence is TGTGCCAGCACAGACTCGGGGGGGCTGGAAGCTTTCTTT.

The J gene is TRBJ1-3, the V gene TRBV7-9; a possible D gene is TRBD1 (6 bases). Looked up from germline, CDR1 is SEHNR and CDR2 is FQNEAQ (reference sequence). V was pared by 5 bases and J by 2 bases, with 19 bases between. The CDR3 loop spans 17 amino acids. CDR3 coding DNA: TGTGCCAGCAGCCCCTCGCGCTCACAGGGCCCTGGAAACACCATATATTTT. Amino acid sequence: CASSPSRSQGPGNTIYF.